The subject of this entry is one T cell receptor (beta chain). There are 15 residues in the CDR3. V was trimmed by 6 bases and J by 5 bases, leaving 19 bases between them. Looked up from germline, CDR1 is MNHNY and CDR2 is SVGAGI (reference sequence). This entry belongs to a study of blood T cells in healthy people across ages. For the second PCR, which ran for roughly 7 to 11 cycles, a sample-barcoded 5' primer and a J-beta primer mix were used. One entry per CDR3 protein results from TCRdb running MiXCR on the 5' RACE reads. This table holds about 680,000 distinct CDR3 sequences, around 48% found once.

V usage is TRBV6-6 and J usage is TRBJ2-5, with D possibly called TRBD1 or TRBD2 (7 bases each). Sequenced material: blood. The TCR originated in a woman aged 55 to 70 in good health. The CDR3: CASRAGRAGGETQYF. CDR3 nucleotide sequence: TGTGCCAGCAGAGCGGGAAGGGCAGGGGGGGAGACCCAGTACTTC.